The next 6 T cell receptor beta chains were all read from a single sample in a study of shared clonotypes between healthy human individuals. Here immunoSEQ multiplex PCR was the method, and the copy in TCRdb shows in-frame clones only, minus some. This sample has under 300,000 clones; 65% occur once, and the top ten carry around 10%. The sample comprised memory CD4+ T cells sorted from blood. Subset of the sample: CD45RA-negative fraction. The source is a man aged 25 to 40 in good health.

The rearrangement links TRBV7-9 to TRBJ2-3; 8 bases match TRBD2. This CDR3 comprises 16 residues. Losses at the gene ends were 5 bases for V and 3 bases for J; bases not matched to a gene: 10. Germline loops: CDR1 SEHNR, CDR2 FQNEAQ (reference sequence). The CDR3 DNA follows: TGTGCCAGCAGCACCGGGACTAGAGTTTTAACAGATACGCAGTATTTT. Residues: CASSTGTRVLTDTQYF. The variable domain in full, with the rest retrieved from reference TRBV7-9 and TRBJ2-3, is DTGVSQNPRHKITKRGQNVTFRCDPISEHNRLYWYRQTLGQGPEFLTYFQNEAQLEKSRLLSDRFSAERPKGSFSTLEIQRTEQGDSAMYLCASSTGTRVLTDTQYFGPGTRLTVL.

The chain employs TRBV5-4 and TRBJ2-2; D not certain. V shed 0 bases and J shed 0 bases, with 18 bases lying between them. The CDR3 runs 19 residues. Per germline, CDR1 SGHNT and CDR2 YYREEE (reference sequence). As DNA, the CDR3 is TGTGCCAGCAGCTTGGACGGCGTAGGCAGCCTCGCGAACACCGGGGAGCTGTTTTTT. This codes for CASSLDGVGSLANTGELFF.

The sample holds a few counts of this clone. The rearrangement uses TRBV18 and TRBJ1-1; a possible D gene is TRBD1 (5 bases). Germline lookup yields CDR1 KGHSH and CDR2 LQKENI. The CDR3 is 15 residues long. V shed 5 bases and J shed 0 bases, with 13 bases lying between them. CDR3: CASSSGGRVNTEAFF. The CDR3 DNA is TGTGCCAGCTCAAGTGGTGGCAGGGTGAACACTGAAGCTTTCTTT.

This chain links TRBV11-2 with TRBJ2-3, with 11 positions matching TRBD2. The trim removed 5 bases at V and 2 bases at J, leaving 6 bases unmatched. CDR3 length equals 16 residues. Germline CDR1 is SGHAT and CDR2 is FQNNGV. The CDR3 protein is CASSALAGVPTDTQYF. In DNA form, the CDR3 reads TGTGCCAGCAGCGCACTAGCGGGAGTACCCACAGATACGCAGTATTTT. The full variable domain, its missing parts supplied by reference TRBV11-2 and TRBJ2-3, is EAGVAQSPRYKIIEKRQSVAFWCNPISGHATLYWYQQILGQGPKLLIQFQNNGVVDDSQLPKDRFSAERLKGVDSTLKIQPAKLEDSAVYLCASSALAGVPTDTQYFGPGTRLTVL.

This chain joins TRBV28 and TRBJ2-2; possibly TRBD2 for D (7 bases). Germline values: CDR1 MDHEN, CDR2 SYDVKM. Trimming shortened V by 6 bases and J by 3 bases, and 17 bases separated the two germline ends. The CDR3 has 16 amino acids. The CDR3 region is CASRSPWGGDTGELFF. CDR3 coding DNA: TGTGCCAGCAGATCACCCTGGGGGGGCGACACCGGGGAGCTGTTTTTT.

The J gene is TRBJ2-5, the V gene TRBV9, with unresolved D. Trimming removed 1 base from V and 0 bases from J, with 7 bases in between. In germline, CDR1 is SGDLS, CDR2 YYNGEE. CDR3 length: 14 amino acids. CDR3 residues: CASSVTSNQETQYF. Written as DNA, the CDR3 is TGTGCCAGCAGCGTAACCAGTAACCAAGAGACCCAGTACTTC.